The 5 T cell receptor beta chains below were found in one sample sequenced in a study of blood T cell repertoires in COVID-19. TCRdb's copy holds only in-frame clones and misses some; the assay was immunoSEQ multiplex PCR. The sample gives around 60,000 clones, 80% to 95% of which show up once; around a tenth is in the top ten. The sample taken for sequencing was peripheral blood. These receptors were taken from an elderly woman with active COVID-19.

The chain links TRBV24-1 to TRBJ1-2; D not certain. Germline V lookup: CDR1 KGHDR, CDR2 SFDVKD. V dropped 6 bases and J dropped 4 bases, with 11 bases sitting between them. The CDR3 extends over 13 amino acids. Here the CDR3 reads CATSRGQSYGYTF. In nucleotides, the CDR3 is TGTGCCACCAGTCGTGGGCAGTCCTATGGCTACACCTTC.

The genes are TRBV4-2 and TRBJ2-2; 8 nucleotides match TRBD2. V lost 0 bases and J lost 7; bases outside the gene matches: 7. Looked up from germline, CDR1 is LGHNA and CDR2 is YNFKEQ. The length of the CDR3 is 16 residues. The CDR3 region has the DNA TGTGCCAGCAGCCAAGATGAAGCGGGAGCCGGCGGGGAGCTGTTTTTT. Protein sequence: CASSQDEAGAGGELFF.

This clone was found once. This chain connects TRBV7-9 to TRBJ2-3, with 8 bases aligning to TRBD1. CDR1 is SEHNR, CDR2 FQNEAQ, per germline (reference sequence). With V trimmed by 8 bases and J by 3 bases, 4 bases remained unmatched. CDR3 length: 13 amino acids. In nucleotides, the CDR3 is TGTGCCAGCCAGGGGGCGCTGACAGATACGCAGTATTTT. It encodes CASQGALTDTQYF.

This chain uses TRBV7-2 with TRBJ2-2, with D unresolved. The CDR3 consists of 12 residues. The germline V and J ends were trimmed by 3 bases and 4 bases, with 3 bases remaining between them. Germline V gene lookup returns CDR1 SGHTA and CDR2 FQGNSA. CDR3 sequence (DNA): TGTGCCAGCAGCTTCATCACCGGGGAGCTGTTTTTT. Translated: CASSFITGELFF.

The chain combines TRBV15 with TRBJ2-1, with 9 nucleotides matching TRBD2. The CDR3 runs 16 residues. Trimming took 1 base from V and 7 from J; bases not matched to a gene: 8. The germline gives CDR1 LNHNV, CDR2 YYDKDF (reference sequence). The CDR3 DNA follows: TGTGCCACCAGCAGAGGTCGCGGGAGGGCCTCGAATGAGCAGTTCTTC. Its protein product is CATSRGRGRASNEQFF.